Listed below are T cell receptor beta chains from one sample, sequenced in a study of blood T cell repertoires in COVID-19. This table comes from immunoSEQ multiplex PCR, and its TCRdb copy is limited to in-frame clones, with some not included. The sample lists 70,000 to 95,000 clones, around nine tenths seen once, with more than 4.5% in the top ten. The sequenced sample was peripheral blood. All receptors come from a woman of 80 years or more with acute or convalescent COVID-19. Both conserved end residues are part of each CDR3. The D gene is left open where the match is weak. Size is omitted from some rows. Given values are once, few, many or a class for expanded clones.

CDR3 DNA: TGTGCCAGCAGTGAATCGGGGGGGATGGCTTTCTTT; CDR3 protein: CASSESGGMAFF; D gene: -; V gene: TRBV6-1; J gene: TRBJ1-1; clone size: once
CDR3 DNA: TGCGCCAGCAGCCAAGATTTAGGGAGCGGCTACACCTTC; CDR3 protein: CASSQDLGSGYTF; D gene: -; V gene: TRBV4-1; J gene: TRBJ1-2; clone size: -
CDR3 DNA: TGTGCCAGCAGCTCGGGGGCAGGGGGCACCGGGGAGCTGTTTTTT; CDR3 protein: CASSSGAGGTGELFF; D gene: -; V gene: TRBV7-3; J gene: TRBJ2-2; clone size: once
CDR3 DNA: TGTGCCAGCTTGATAAACCGAGGCAATGAGCAGTTCTTC; CDR3 protein: CASLINRGNEQFF; D gene: -; V gene: TRBV18; J gene: TRBJ2-1; clone size: -
CDR3 DNA: TGTGCCAGTAGTATAGATCGGGGACAGGGTTACATTCAGTACTTC; CDR3 protein: CASSIDRGQGYIQYF; D gene: TRBD1; V gene: TRBV19; J gene: TRBJ2-4; clone size: -
CDR3 DNA: TGTGCCACCAGCAGAGATCACAACTGGGGGGGAATTGGCTACACCTTC; CDR3 protein: CATSRDHNWGGIGYTF; D gene: -; V gene: TRBV15; J gene: TRBJ1-2; clone size: -
CDR3 DNA: TGCGCCAGCAGCCGTAGACAGGGAGGAACTGAAGCTTTCTTT; CDR3 protein: CASSRRQGGTEAFF; D gene: TRBD1; V gene: TRBV5-1; J gene: TRBJ1-1; clone size: -
CDR3 DNA: TGTGCCAGCAGCTCAACTAGCGGGGGGGCCGGGCAGTACTTC; CDR3 protein: CASSSTSGGAGQYF; D gene: TRBD2; V gene: TRBV7-2; J gene: TRBJ2-7; clone size: -
CDR3 DNA: TGTGCCAGCAGCTTATCTCCGCGGGGGGTCTCCTACGAGCAGTACTTC; CDR3 protein: CASSLSPRGVSYEQYF; D gene: TRBD2; V gene: TRBV7-2; J gene: TRBJ2-7; clone size: -
CDR3 DNA: TGTGCCAGCAGTTACCCCGACAGGCTGTTCAATCAGCCCCAGCATTTT; CDR3 protein: CASSYPDRLFNQPQHF; D gene: -; V gene: TRBV6-2/TRBV6-3; J gene: TRBJ1-5; clone size: -
CDR3 DNA: TGTGCCACCAGCAGGAGCCAGGGCGGAGGCGGGGTGGGCATAGTCTTC; CDR3 protein: CATSRSQGGGGVGIVF; D gene: -; V gene: TRBV15; J gene: TRBJ2-1; clone size: -
CDR3 DNA: TGTGCCAGCAGCGCCTCGGGACAGGGGACCTATGGCTACACCTTC; CDR3 protein: CASSASGQGTYGYTF; D gene: TRBD1; V gene: TRBV9; J gene: TRBJ1-2; clone size: once
CDR3 DNA: TGCGCCAGCCGATCTTCAGGGGATTCAGGAAACACCATATATTTT; CDR3 protein: CASRSSGDSGNTIYF; D gene: -; V gene: TRBV5-1; J gene: TRBJ1-3; clone size: -
CDR3 DNA: TGTGCCAGCAGTATACAGGGTGGAGTTTACGAGCAGTACTTC; CDR3 protein: CASSIQGGVYEQYF; D gene: -; V gene: TRBV7-8; J gene: TRBJ2-7; clone size: -
CDR3 DNA: TGCGCCAGCAGCCCAGGAGGGGCGAGGGTAGGCGGGAGGGGCGCAGATACGCAGTATTTT; CDR3 protein: CASSPGGARVGGRGADTQYF; D gene: TRBD2; V gene: TRBV5-1; J gene: TRBJ2-3; clone size: -
CDR3 DNA: TGTGCCAGCAGTGATAATGTGGGACAGTCTAATGAAAAACTGTTTTTT; CDR3 protein: CASSDNVGQSNEKLFF; D gene: TRBD1; V gene: TRBV6-4; J gene: TRBJ1-4; clone size: few
CDR3 DNA: TGTGCCAGCAGTTACTCGTGGCGGCGTCACACCGGGGAGCTGTTTTTT; CDR3 protein: CASSYSWRRHTGELFF; D gene: -; V gene: TRBV6-5; J gene: TRBJ2-2; clone size: -
CDR3 DNA: TGTGCCAGCAGTGACGGGAGTCTAGCCAAAAACATTCAGTACTTC; CDR3 protein: CASSDGSLAKNIQYF; D gene: -; V gene: TRBV6-1; J gene: TRBJ2-4; clone size: -
CDR3 DNA: TGCGCCAGCAGCTGGACAGACCCCAGGAATTCACCCCTCCACTTT; CDR3 protein: CASSWTDPRNSPLHF; D gene: -; V gene: TRBV5-1; J gene: TRBJ1-6; clone size: -
CDR3 DNA: TGTGCCAGCAGACGGACAGGCTCGAACACCGGGGAGCTGTTTTTT; CDR3 protein: CASRRTGSNTGELFF; D gene: TRBD1; V gene: TRBV6-5; J gene: TRBJ2-2; clone size: -
CDR3 DNA: TGTGCCAGCAAGCCAGTCAGGGCCGCGCCTGAAGCTTTCTTT; CDR3 protein: CASKPVRAAPEAFF; D gene: -; V gene: TRBV2; J gene: TRBJ1-1; clone size: -
CDR3 DNA: TGTGCCAGCAGCCAAGGGGCCGAGCAGTACTTC; CDR3 protein: CASSQGAEQYF; D gene: -; V gene: TRBV14; J gene: TRBJ2-7; clone size: -
CDR3 DNA: TGTGCCAGCAGCCAAGCAGGGGTTGGGGAGCAGTACTTC; CDR3 protein: CASSQAGVGEQYF; D gene: -; V gene: TRBV14; J gene: TRBJ2-7; clone size: -
CDR3 DNA: TGTGCCAGCAGCCTCGGATCGGGACAAAGTAATGAAAAACTGTTTTTT; CDR3 protein: CASSLGSGQSNEKLFF; D gene: -; V gene: TRBV11-1; J gene: TRBJ1-4; clone size: -
CDR3 DNA: TGTGCCAGCAGCAAAGCGGATGGCAGGGGCCAGAACACCGGGGAGCTGTTTTTT; CDR3 protein: CASSKADGRGQNTGELFF; D gene: -; V gene: TRBV21-1; J gene: TRBJ2-2; clone size: -
CDR3 DNA: TGTGCCAGCAGCTTACGAGGAGGGTTCAATGAGCAGTTCTTC; CDR3 protein: CASSLRGGFNEQFF; D gene: -; V gene: TRBV7-2; J gene: TRBJ2-1; clone size: -
CDR3 DNA: TGTGCCAGCAGTTACTCGGGACAGATACACACTGAAGCTTTCTTT; CDR3 protein: CASSYSGQIHTEAFF; D gene: TRBD1; V gene: TRBV6-5; J gene: TRBJ1-1; clone size: -
CDR3 DNA: TGTGCCAGCAGCTCAGGGACAGGTGCGACCGATACGCAGTATTTT; CDR3 protein: CASSSGTGATDTQYF; D gene: TRBD1; V gene: TRBV5-6; J gene: TRBJ2-3; clone size: -